A selection of T cell receptor beta chains follows, all from one sample in a study of OX40 agonist ivuxolimab in advanced cancers. The table came from immunoSEQ multiplex PCR; TCRdb's copy has only in-frame clones and leaves some out. The sample lists 25,000 to 35,000 clones; 84% were seen once. The sample was CD4+ or CD8+ T cells sorted from blood, taken in a trial of the OX40 agonist ivuxolimab. The receptors shown here come from an adult with an advanced solid tumor such as melanoma, head and neck, liver or kidney cancer. The CDR3 runs from the conserved cysteine through the conserved F or W. D genes are given only for firm matches. Only some rows state a clone size, as once, few, many or a class for expanded clones.

d_gene | j_gene | abundance | v_gene | CDR3aa | CDR3nt
. | TRBJ1-5 | once | TRBV2 | CASTNGGEGQHF | TGTGCCAGCACCAATGGGGGAGAGGGCCAGCATTTT
TRBD1 | TRBJ2-7 | . | TRBV7-6 | CASSLGGQGAGEQYF | TGTGCCAGCAGCTTAGGGGGACAGGGGGCGGGCGAGCAGTACTTC
TRBD1 | TRBJ2-5 | . | TRBV6-1 | CASSAGTGGGFTETQYF | TGTGCCAGCAGTGCAGGGACAGGGGGCGGGTTTACAGAGACCCAGTACTTC
. | TRBJ1-6 | few | TRBV7-2 | CASSLFPAGYNSPLHF | TGTGCCAGCAGCCTATTTCCCGCGGGCTATAATTCACCCCTCCACTTT
. | TRBJ2-2 | . | TRBV27 | CASSLSPGELFF | TGTGCCAGCAGTTTATCCCCCGGGGAGCTGTTTTTT
. | TRBJ2-4 | . | TRBV5-1 | CASSLGLVENIQYF | TGCGCCAGCAGCTTGGGCCTAGTGGAAAACATTCAGTACTTC
. | TRBJ2-2 | . | TRBV7-9 | CASSLDASTGELFF | TGTGCCAGCAGCTTAGATGCTAGTACTGGGGAGCTGTTTTTT
. | TRBJ2-1 | . | TRBV4-2 | CASSRKVNEQFF | TGTGCCAGCAGTCGAAAGGTAAATGAGCAGTTCTTC
TRBD2 | TRBJ2-1 | . | TRBV9 | CASSVEGTSGPYNEQFF | TGTGCCAGCAGCGTAGAGGGGACTAGCGGACCCTACAATGAGCAGTTCTTC
. | TRBJ1-2 | . | TRBV15 | CATSRDGGYNYGYTF | TGTGCCACCAGCAGAGATGGTGGGTATAACTATGGCTACACCTTC
TRBD2 | TRBJ2-6 | once | TRBV5-1 | CASSPVGGASSGANVLTF | TGCGCCAGCAGCCCTGTGGGAGGGGCCAGCTCTGGGGCCAACGTCCTGACTTTC
. | TRBJ2-3 | . | TRBV29-1 | CSVVRVSTDTQYF | TGCAGCGTTGTTAGGGTCAGCACAGATACGCAGTATTTT
TRBD2 | TRBJ2-1 | . | TRBV7-6 | CASSPAGPFDYNEQFF | TGTGCCAGCAGCCCAGCGGGACCCTTCGATTACAATGAGCAGTTCTTC
. | TRBJ2-7 | . | TRBV2 | CASSVGEQYF | TGTGCCAGCAGTGTGGGCGAGCAGTACTTC
TRBD1 | TRBJ1-4 | . | TRBV4-3 | CASSQSGTGGFVEKLFF | TGCGCCAGCAGCCAATCAGGGACAGGGGGATTCGTTGAAAAACTGTTTTTT
TRBD1 | TRBJ2-7 | . | TRBV29-1 | CSVVLSFGDSTTYEQYF | TGCAGCGTTGTGCTTTCGTTTGGGGACAGTACAACCTACGAGCAGTACTTC
. | TRBJ1-1 | few | TRBV5-4 | CASSSGYTEAFF | TGTGCCAGCAGCTCGGGATATACTGAAGCTTTCTTT
TRBD1 | TRBJ2-7 | . | TRBV5-1 | CASSLGTGARDEQYF | TGCGCCAGCAGCCTGGGGACAGGGGCTCGGGACGAGCAGTACTTC
TRBD1 | TRBJ1-1 | . | TRBV6-4 | CARTGGGDRGAFF | TGTGCCAGGACAGGGGGCGGAGATCGTGGAGCTTTCTTT
TRBD2 | TRBJ2-1 | . | TRBV6-5 | CASSSGTYNEQFF | TGTGCCAGCAGTAGCGGGACCTACAATGAGCAGTTCTTC
TRBD2 | TRBJ2-7 | . | TRBV15 | CATSSTFSVGSGNHEQYF | TGTGCCACCAGCAGTACCTTCTCGGTGGGTAGCGGGAACCACGAGCAGTACTTC
. | TRBJ1-1 | . | TRBV7-8 | CASSRSGRTEAFF | TGTGCCAGCAGCCGATCAGGGCGGACTGAAGCTTTCTTT
TRBD2 | TRBJ2-7 | . | TRBV5-4 | CASSLGPGLAGGSYEQYF | TGTGCCAGCAGCTTGGGTCCGGGACTAGCGGGAGGCTCCTACGAGCAGTACTTC
. | TRBJ2-7 | . | TRBV5-4 | CASTLGGSYEQYF | TGTGCCAGCACCCTCGGGGGTTCCTACGAGCAGTACTTC
TRBD1 | TRBJ2-2 | . | TRBV29-1 | CSAVWTGGKNTGELFF | TGCAGCGCCGTGTGGACAGGGGGCAAGAACACCGGGGAGCTGTTTTTT
. | TRBJ2-3 | . | TRBV4-2 | CASSFEGGGLADTQYF | TGTGCCAGCAGCTTCGAGGGGGGTGGGCTAGCAGATACGCAGTATTTT
TRBD1 | TRBJ1-2 | . | TRBV25-1 | CASSESGTARIYGYTF | TGTGCCAGCAGTGAATCAGGGACAGCGCGTATATATGGCTACACCTTC
. | TRBJ1-5 | few | TRBV6-6 | CASSPGYAQPQHF | TGTGCCAGCAGCCCCGGCTACGCCCAGCCCCAGCATTTT
TRBD1 | TRBJ2-3 | once | TRBV11-1 | CASSPDRATDTQYF | TGTGCCAGCAGCCCGGACAGGGCCACAGATACGCAGTATTTT
. | TRBJ2-3 | . | TRBV6-1 | CASSEVEGLGTDTQYF | TGTGCCAGCAGTGAAGTTGAGGGATTGGGCACAGATACGCAGTATTTT
TRBD2 | TRBJ2-1 | once | TRBV4-1 | CASSQVGEPLPREEDGEQFF | TGCGCCAGCAGCCAAGTAGGGGAACCTTTGCCGCGGGAGGAAGACGGTGAGCAGTTCTTC
. | TRBJ1-6 | . | TRBV10-1 | CANPNKFSYNSPLHF | TGCGCTAATCCCAACAAATTCTCCTATAATTCACCCCTCCACTTT
TRBD1 | TRBJ1-2 | . | TRBV4-2 | CASSQGTGDGYTF | TGTGCCAGCAGCCAAGGGACAGGGGATGGCTACACCTTC
. | TRBJ1-3 | . | TRBV7-8 | CASSLERPENTIYF | TGTGCCAGCAGCTTAGAAAGGCCGGAAAACACCATATATTTT
TRBD1 | TRBJ1-2 | medium-sized | TRBV7-8 | CASSLLSDRVFGYTF | TGTGCCAGCAGCCTACTTTCGGACAGGGTTTTTGGCTACACCTTC
TRBD2 | TRBJ2-7 | . | TRBV5-5 | CASSPTSGSYEQYF | TGTGCCAGCAGCCCTACTAGCGGGAGTTACGAGCAGTACTTC